Included here is one T cell receptor (beta chain) sequence, with context. Germline CDR1 reads SGHNT; CDR2 reads YYREEE (reference sequence). V gave up 4 bases and J gave up 2 bases; unmatched junction bases: 5. The CDR3 length is 17 residues. In the study's own analysis: Reference gene primer amplification gave estimated nucleated cell counts. The table came from immunoSEQ multiplex PCR; TCRdb's copy has only in-frame clones and leaves some out. V and J calls and clone size are given by that table; D and trimming were obtained from the DNA. The sample lists 140,000 to 150,000 clones; about 88% were seen once. This record belongs to a study of blood T cell repertoires in COVID-19. Study-level information: Samples representing acute and convalescent COVID-19 were sourced from the United States, Italy and Spain. T cells, B-cell-depleted T cells, or PBMCs supplied cDNA or gDNA.

The sample comprised peripheral blood. The V and J genes are TRBV5-4 and TRBJ2-4; the match to TRBD2 covers 14 bases. This TCR was recovered from a human donor in a cohort sampled during active COVID-19. CDR3 in amino acids: CASSPGLAGGTKNIQYF. The CDR3 nucleotides are TGTGCCAGCAGCCCCGGACTAGCGGGGGGCACCAAAAACATTCAGTACTTC.